This TCR beta chain comes out of a study of graft-versus-host responses after intestinal transplantation. Study context: Induction using anti-thymocyte globulin, followed by tacrolimus and steroids for around 3 years, was given to all recipients.

Clones were read by immunoSEQ multiplex PCR, and TCRdb kept only the in-frame ones, dropping some. This table holds roughly 70,000 clones, around 90% found once. The study's findings and limits: Recipient bone marrow held GvH clones, some seen earlier in ileum or blood. Peak circulating GvH clone levels tracked with early post-transplant HvG declines.

This clone was recorded only once. Its antigen is not known. The CDR3 is 13 amino acids. Germline CDR1 is SQVTM and CDR2 is ANQGSEA. V was trimmed by 6 bases and J by 7 bases, leaving 18 bases between them. This TCR was recovered from a human patient who received an intestinal transplant, so some T cells may come from the graft donor. The gene calls are TRBV29-1 and TRBJ2-5; D perhaps matches TRBD1 (5 bases). This sample comprised bone marrow, obtained approximately 700 days after intestinal transplantation. CDR3 DNA: TGCAGCGTGCACGCGTCCAGGGCTCGGACCCAGTACTTC. This translates into CSVHASRARTQYF.